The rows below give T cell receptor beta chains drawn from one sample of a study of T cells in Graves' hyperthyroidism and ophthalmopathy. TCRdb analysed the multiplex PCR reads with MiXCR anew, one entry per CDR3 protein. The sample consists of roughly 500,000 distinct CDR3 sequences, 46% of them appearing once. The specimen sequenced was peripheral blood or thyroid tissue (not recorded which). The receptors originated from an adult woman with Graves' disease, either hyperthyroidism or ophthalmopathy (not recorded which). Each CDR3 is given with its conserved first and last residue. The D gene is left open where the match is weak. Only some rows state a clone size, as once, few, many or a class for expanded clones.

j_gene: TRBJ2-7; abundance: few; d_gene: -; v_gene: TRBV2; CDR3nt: TGTGCCAGCAGTGAAACGGGGACTCCCTCCTACGAGCAGTACTTC; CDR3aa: CASSETGTPSYEQYF
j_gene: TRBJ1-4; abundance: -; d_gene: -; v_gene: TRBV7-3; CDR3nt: TGTGCCAGCAGCGGACACAGGGCTACAACTAATGAAAAACTGTTTTTT; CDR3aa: CASSGHRATTNEKLFF
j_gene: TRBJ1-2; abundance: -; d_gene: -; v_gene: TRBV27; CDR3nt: TGTGCCAGCAGTTTACGCAGGGCAGATGGCTACACCTTC; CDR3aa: CASSLRRADGYTF
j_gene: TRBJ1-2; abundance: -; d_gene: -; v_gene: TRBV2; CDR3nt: TGTGCCAGCAGTGAATCAACAGAGCACTATGGCTACACCTTC; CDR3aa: CASSESTEHYGYTF
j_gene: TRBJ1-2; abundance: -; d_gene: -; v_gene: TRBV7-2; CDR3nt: TGTGCCAGCAGTTCCGGGACAACTACTAACTATGGCTACACCTTC; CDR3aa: CASSSGTTTNYGYTF
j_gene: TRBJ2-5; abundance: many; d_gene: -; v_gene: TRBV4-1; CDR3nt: TGCGCCAGCAGCCAAGATCTGGAGGGGGAGACCCAGTACTTC; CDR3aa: CASSQDLEGETQYF
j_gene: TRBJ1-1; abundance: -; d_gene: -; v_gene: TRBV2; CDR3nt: TGTGCCAGCAGTGACGTTTTCTCTGAAGCTTTCTTT; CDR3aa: CASSDVFSEAFF
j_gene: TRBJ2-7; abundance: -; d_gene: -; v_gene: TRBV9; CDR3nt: TGTGCCAGCAGCGTAGCTACAGGGTTTTCCTACGAGCAGTACTTC; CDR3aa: CASSVATGFSYEQYF
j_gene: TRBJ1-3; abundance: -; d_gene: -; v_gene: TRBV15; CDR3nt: TGTGCCACCAGCAATGAGGGCTCAGGAAACACCATATATTTT; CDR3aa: CATSNEGSGNTIYF
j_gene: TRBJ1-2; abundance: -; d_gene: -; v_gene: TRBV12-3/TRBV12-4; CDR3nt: TGTGCCACCGGGGGAGCCGAAAGATCCTACACCTTC; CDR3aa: CATGGAERSYTF
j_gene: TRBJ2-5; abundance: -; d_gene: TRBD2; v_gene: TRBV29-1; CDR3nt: TGCAGCGTTGGGGGGGGACTAGCGGGAAGTATAGCGGAGACCCAGTACTTC; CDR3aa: CSVGGGLAGSIAETQYF
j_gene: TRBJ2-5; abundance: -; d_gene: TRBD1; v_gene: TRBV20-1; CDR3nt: TGCAGTGCCCCCGATTCAGGGGGTCCCGAGACCCAGTACTTC; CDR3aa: CSAPDSGGPETQYF
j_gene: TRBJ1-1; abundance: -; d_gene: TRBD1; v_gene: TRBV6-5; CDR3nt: TGTGCCAGCAGTTACTCGACAGGGATTGGCACTGAAGCTTTCTTT; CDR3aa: CASSYSTGIGTEAFF
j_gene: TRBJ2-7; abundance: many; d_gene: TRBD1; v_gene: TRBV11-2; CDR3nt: TGTGCCAGCAGCTTTAGCGGGACAGGGGCCCACGAGCAGTACTTC; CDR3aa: CASSFSGTGAHEQYF
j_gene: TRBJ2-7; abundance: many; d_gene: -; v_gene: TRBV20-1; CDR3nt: TGCAGTGCTCCCTCACTGTACGAACCGAGCTCCTACGAGCAGTACTTC; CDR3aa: CSAPSLYEPSSYEQYF
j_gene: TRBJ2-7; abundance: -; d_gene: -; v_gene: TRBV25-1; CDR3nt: TGTGCCAGCAGTGCCCCGGGTCGGGAGCACGAGCAGTACTTC; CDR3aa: CASSAPGREHEQYF
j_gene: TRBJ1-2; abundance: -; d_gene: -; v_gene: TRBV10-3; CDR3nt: TGTGCCATCAGTGATGGGGAACTGGAGGATGGCTACACCTTC; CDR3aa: CAISDGELEDGYTF
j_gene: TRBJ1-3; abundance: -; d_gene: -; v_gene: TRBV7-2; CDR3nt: TGTGCCAGCAGACAACGACAGTCTGGAAACGCCATATATTTT; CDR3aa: CASRQRQSGNAIYF
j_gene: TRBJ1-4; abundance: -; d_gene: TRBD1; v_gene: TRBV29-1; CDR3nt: TGCAGCGCCTTGACAGGGGACGAAAAACTGTTTTTT; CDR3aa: CSALTGDEKLFF
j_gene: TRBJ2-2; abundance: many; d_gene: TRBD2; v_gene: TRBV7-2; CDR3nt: TGTGCCAGCAGCTTAGTTGCGGGAGTATCGGCCGGGGAGCTGTTTTTT; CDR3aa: CASSLVAGVSAGELFF
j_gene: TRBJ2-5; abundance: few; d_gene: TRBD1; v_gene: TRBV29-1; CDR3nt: TGCAGCGTTGAAGCGGGACAGCAAGAGACCCAGTACTTC; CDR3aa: CSVEAGQQETQYF
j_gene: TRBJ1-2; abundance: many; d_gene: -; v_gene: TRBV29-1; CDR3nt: TGCAGCGTTGTAGGGGATTTCGGCTACACCTTC; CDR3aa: CSVVGDFGYTF